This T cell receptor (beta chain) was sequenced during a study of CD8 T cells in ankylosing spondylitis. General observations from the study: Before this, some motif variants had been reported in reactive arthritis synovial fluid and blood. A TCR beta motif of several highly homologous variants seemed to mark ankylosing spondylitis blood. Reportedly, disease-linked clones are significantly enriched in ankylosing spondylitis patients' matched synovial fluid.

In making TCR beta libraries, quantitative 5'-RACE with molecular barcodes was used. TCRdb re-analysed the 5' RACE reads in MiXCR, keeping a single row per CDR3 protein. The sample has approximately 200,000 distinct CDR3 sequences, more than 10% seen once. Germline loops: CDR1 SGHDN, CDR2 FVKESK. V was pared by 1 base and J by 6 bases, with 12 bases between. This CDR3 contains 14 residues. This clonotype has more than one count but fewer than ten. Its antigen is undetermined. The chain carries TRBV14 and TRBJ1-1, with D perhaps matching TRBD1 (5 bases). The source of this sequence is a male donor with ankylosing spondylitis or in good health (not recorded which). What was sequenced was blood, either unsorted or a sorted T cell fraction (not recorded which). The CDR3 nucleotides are TGTGCCAGCAGCCAAGTTCAGGGATCCTCTGAAGCTTTCTTT. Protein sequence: CASSQVQGSSEAFF.